Listed below are T cell receptor beta chains from one sample, sequenced in a study of blood T cell repertoires in COVID-19. Produced via immunoSEQ multiplex PCR; TCRdb's table is partial and in-frame only. The table lists some 300,000 clones, about nine tenths of them singletons. The material sequenced was PBMCs or T cells enriched from blood (not recorded which). All receptors derive from a woman younger than 45 who had recovered from COVID-19. Both conserved end residues are part of each CDR3. A D gene is named only where the DNA matches it firmly. Size values are once, few and many counts, or a class for expanded clones, and some rows have none.

CASSVGASGFYEQYF,TGTGCCAGCTCGGTTGGAGCTAGCGGTTTCTACGAGCAGTACTTC,TRBV27,TRBJ2-7,NA,TRBD2
CATSRAGTGGYEQYF,TGTGCCACCAGCAGAGCCGGGACAGGGGGTTACGAGCAGTACTTC,TRBV15,TRBJ2-7,NA,TRBD1
CASSSSTGRETQYF,TGTGCCAGCAGCTCGTCGACAGGGAGGGAGACCCAGTACTTC,TRBV11-3,TRBJ2-5,NA,NA
CASSGTVSNSGNTIYF,TGTGCCAGCTCAGGAACGGTCTCCAACTCTGGAAACACCATATATTTT,TRBV28,TRBJ1-3,NA,NA
CASRGLAGLLYNEQFF,TGTGCCAGCAGGGGACTAGCGGGACTCCTCTACAATGAGCAGTTCTTC,TRBV27,TRBJ2-1,NA,TRBD2
CASSYSTSGETQYF,TGTGCCAGCAGTTACTCAACCTCGGGAGAGACCCAGTACTTC,TRBV6-5,TRBJ2-5,once,NA
CASSFGGVLTGELFF,TGTGCCAGCAGTTTTGGGGGGGTGCTCACCGGGGAGCTGTTTTTT,TRBV28,TRBJ2-2,NA,TRBD2
CASSQGAENQPQHF,TGTGCCAGCAGCCAAGGGGCAGAGAATCAGCCCCAGCATTTT,TRBV3-1/TRBV3-2,TRBJ1-5,NA,NA
CASSIRSGGRNHNEQFF,TGTGCCAGTAGTATACGAAGTGGCGGGAGGAACCACAATGAGCAGTTCTTC,TRBV19,TRBJ2-1,NA,TRBD2
CASSLSGQLYGYTF,TGTGCCAGCAGTTTAAGTGGACAGCTCTATGGCTACACCTTC,TRBV27,TRBJ1-2,NA,NA
CASSSYGQGSETQYF,TGTGCCAGTAGTTCCTACGGACAGGGGTCAGAGACCCAGTACTTC,TRBV19,TRBJ2-5,once,TRBD1
CASSYEAGGYTF,TGCGCCAGCAGCTACGAGGCGGGGGGCTACACCTTC,TRBV5-1,TRBJ1-2,NA,NA
CASSLDGSGIYEQYF,TGTGCCAGCAGCTTAGATGGTAGCGGGATCTACGAGCAGTACTTC,TRBV7-2,TRBJ2-7,NA,TRBD2
CASSQEGDYGYTF,TGTGCCAGTAGTCAAGAGGGGGACTATGGCTACACCTTC,TRBV19,TRBJ1-2,NA,NA
CASSPPGFPGNNEQFF,TGTGCCAGCAGCCCCCCAGGGTTCCCCGGCAACAATGAGCAGTTCTTC,TRBV6-6,TRBJ2-1,few,NA
CASSVAGLSGNTIYF,TGTGCCAGCAGCGTAGCAGGTCTCTCTGGAAACACCATATATTTT,TRBV9,TRBJ1-3,NA,NA
CASSEQGSPADTQYF,TGTGCCAGCAGCGAACAGGGTTCTCCGGCAGATACGCAGTATTTT,TRBV7-2,TRBJ2-3,NA,NA
CASSPRRGGDGYTF,TGTGCCAGCTCACCACGGCGGGGAGGGGATGGCTACACCTTC,TRBV18,TRBJ1-2,NA,NA
CASSRGQGSNQPQHF,TGTGCCAGCAGCCGTGGACAGGGTAGCAATCAGCCCCAGCATTTT,TRBV9,TRBJ1-5,once,TRBD1
CASSYRPGGPGNTIYF,TGTGCCAGCAGTTACAGACCGGGAGGGCCCGGAAACACCATATATTTT,TRBV6-5,TRBJ1-3,NA,NA
CASSSPGAVSNEQFF,TGTGCCAGCAGTTCGCCGGGAGCGGTGTCCAATGAGCAGTTCTTC,TRBV6-2/TRBV6-3,TRBJ2-1,NA,NA
CASSVSSYEQYF,TGTGCCAGCAGCGTTAGCTCCTACGAGCAGTACTTC,TRBV5-6,TRBJ2-7,NA,NA
CASSYFGGQPQHF,TGTGCCAGCAGTTACTTTGGAGGACAGCCCCAGCATTTT,TRBV6-2/TRBV6-3,TRBJ1-5,NA,NA
CASSLGTGPSYEQYF,TGTGCCAGCAGCTTAGGGACTGGGCCTTCCTACGAGCAGTACTTC,TRBV7-6,TRBJ2-7,NA,NA
CASNLQGVDTIYF,TGTGCCAGCAACCTGCAGGGGGTGGACACCATATATTTT,TRBV28,TRBJ1-3,NA,TRBD1
CASKYIGTVALNTEAFF,TGTGCCAGTAAATATATCGGGACAGTTGCCCTGAACACTGAAGCTTTCTTT,TRBV27,TRBJ1-1,NA,TRBD1
CASSTGDANTGELFF,TGTGCCAGCAGTACAGGTGACGCGAACACCGGGGAGCTGTTTTTT,TRBV6-5,TRBJ2-2,NA,NA
CASTFREGREQFF,TGCGCCAGCACCTTCCGGGAGGGCCGAGAGCAGTTCTTC,TRBV5-1,TRBJ2-1,NA,TRBD2
CASSYSSRVLRTVTTDTQYF,TGTGCCAGCAGTTACTCGAGCCGAGTTTTGCGAACCGTCACCACAGATACGCAGTATTTT,TRBV6-2/TRBV6-3,TRBJ2-3,NA,NA
CAISALTGTKRGGYTF,TGTGCCATCAGTGCACTTACCGGGACAAAGCGAGGGGGCTACACCTTC,TRBV10-3,TRBJ1-2,NA,NA
CASSQDLWAGGEYNEQFF,TGCGCCAGCAGCCAAGATCTTTGGGCGGGAGGGGAGTACAATGAGCAGTTCTTC,TRBV4-1,TRBJ2-1,NA,TRBD2
CASSLGIGVNQPQHF,TGTGCCAGCAGCTTAGGAATAGGGGTCAATCAGCCCCAGCATTTT,TRBV11-2,TRBJ1-5,NA,NA
CASSFGQGRGYTF,TGTGCCAGCAGTTTCGGTCAGGGAAGGGGCTACACCTTC,TRBV12-3/TRBV12-4,TRBJ1-2,NA,NA
CASCRLAGGSGDTQYF,TGTGCCAGCTGCCGGCTAGCGGGGGGATCGGGGGATACGCAGTATTTT,TRBV7-2,TRBJ2-3,NA,TRBD2
CASSLGLAPVQETQYF,TGTGCCAGCAGCCTCGGACTAGCTCCGGTCCAAGAGACCCAGTACTTC,TRBV7-2,TRBJ2-5,NA,TRBD2
CASSHRTGISEAFF,TGTGCCAGCAGCCACAGGACAGGGATATCTGAAGCTTTCTTT,TRBV3-1/TRBV3-2,TRBJ1-1,NA,TRBD1
CASSQGLAGGGAETQYF,TGTGCCAGCAGCCAAGGACTAGCGGGAGGAGGTGCGGAGACCCAGTACTTC,TRBV4-2,TRBJ2-5,NA,TRBD2
CASSFSDRAWEQFF,TGTGCCAGCAGCTTTTCCGACAGGGCTTGGGAGCAGTTCTTC,TRBV6-5,TRBJ2-1,NA,TRBD1
CASSLGQLGDQPQHF,TGTGCCAGCAGCCTCGGGCAGTTAGGGGATCAGCCCCAGCATTTT,TRBV28,TRBJ1-5,few,NA
CASSGWAGGTDTQYF,TGTGCCAGTAGTGGTTGGGCAGGGGGAACAGATACGCAGTATTTT,TRBV19,TRBJ2-3,NA,TRBD1
CASSFSGNTEAFF,TGTGCCAGCAGCTTTTCAGGGAACACTGAAGCTTTCTTT,TRBV5-6,TRBJ1-1,once,NA
CASSETGQGTEAFF,TGTGCCAGCAGTGAAACGGGACAGGGCACTGAAGCTTTCTTT,TRBV6-1,TRBJ1-1,NA,TRBD1
CASSLSAGAYQPQHF,TGTGCCAGCAGTTTATCTGCAGGGGCCTATCAGCCCCAGCATTTT,TRBV28,TRBJ1-5,NA,NA
CASSLTQGKAFF,TGTGCCAGCAGCCTGACACAGGGAAAAGCTTTCTTT,TRBV11-2,TRBJ1-1,once,NA
CASSQGLYEQFF,TGCGCCAGCAGCCAAGGTTTATATGAGCAGTTCTTC,TRBV4-1,TRBJ2-1,NA,NA
CASSRLAGSLFHNEQFF,TGTGCCAGCAGTCGACTAGCGGGATCGCTATTCCACAATGAGCAGTTCTTC,TRBV28,TRBJ2-1,NA,TRBD2
CSALELEAFF,TGCAGCGCCCTAGAGCTTGAAGCTTTCTTT,TRBV29-1,TRBJ1-1,NA,NA
CASSPTSQGFYEQYF,TGTGCCAGCAGCCCCACATCTCAGGGTTTCTACGAGCAGTACTTC,TRBV7-9,TRBJ2-7,NA,NA
CASSVLGLANQETQYF,TGTGCCAGCAGCGTGCTGGGACTAGCGAATCAAGAGACCCAGTACTTC,TRBV9,TRBJ2-5,NA,TRBD2
CASSVGQINSPLHF,TGTGCCAGCAGCGTGGGACAGATTAATTCACCCCTCCACTTT,TRBV5-4,TRBJ1-6,NA,TRBD1